A selection of T cell receptor beta chains follows, all from one sample in a study of blood T cell repertoires in COVID-19. Here immunoSEQ multiplex PCR was the method, and the copy in TCRdb shows in-frame clones only, minus some. Of 68,000 or so clones listed, 79% are singletons. Sequenced: peripheral blood. The source of these receptors is a human donor in a cohort sampled during active COVID-19. The CDR3 runs from the conserved cysteine through the conserved F or W. The D gene is left open where the match is weak. Size is omitted from some rows. Given values are once, few, many or a class for expanded clones.

- - TRBJ1-1 TRBV28 CASSLPTEDTEAFF TGTGCCAGCAGTTTACCGACAGAGGATACTGAAGCTTTCTTT
- - TRBJ1-2 TRBV24-1 CATSDGNYGYTF TGTGCCACCAGTGACGGGAACTATGGCTACACCTTC
TRBD1 - TRBJ2-7 TRBV18 CASSLVIRQGRNREQYF TGTGCCAGCTCACTGGTAATCCGACAGGGGAGAAATCGCGAGCAGTACTTC
TRBD1 - TRBJ2-2 TRBV5-1 CATSGTGYRPGELFF TGCGCCACCTCCGGGACAGGGTATCGTCCCGGGGAGCTGTTTTTT
- once TRBJ1-3 TRBV7-2 CASSPRSSRTAGNTIYF TGTGCCAGCAGCCCAAGGTCCTCCAGGACTGCCGGAAACACCATATATTTT
- - TRBJ2-1 TRBV27 CASSFTLAHNEQFF TGTGCCAGCAGTTTCACGCTAGCGCACAATGAGCAGTTCTTC
- - TRBJ2-1 TRBV30 CAWSVQAGEQFF TGTGCCTGGAGTGTGCAGGCAGGGGAGCAGTTCTTC
- - TRBJ1-5 TRBV27 CASSIRGNQPQHF TGTGCCAGCAGCATAAGAGGCAATCAGCCCCAGCATTTT
TRBD2 - TRBJ2-7 TRBV5-1 CASSLVLAGESAEQYF TGCGCCAGCAGCTTGGTACTAGCGGGAGAATCCGCCGAGCAGTACTTC
- - TRBJ2-1 TRBV5-4 CASSLAATHWHEQFF TGTGCCAGCAGCTTGGCCGCGACTCACTGGCATGAGCAGTTCTTC
- - TRBJ1-5 TRBV5-8 CASTRRQGMNQPQHF TGTGCCAGCACCCGACGCCAGGGTATGAATCAGCCCCAGCATTTT
TRBD2 - TRBJ2-3 TRBV30 CAWSLAGGTDTQYF TGTGCCTGGAGTCTAGCGGGGGGCACAGATACGCAGTATTTT
TRBD2 - TRBJ2-3 TRBV4-2 CASSQATLAGGADTQYF TGTGCCAGCAGCCAAGCGACCCTGGCGGGAGGGGCAGATACGCAGTATTTT
TRBD2 - TRBJ2-7 TRBV7-3 CASSLTGLAYEQYF TGTGCCAGCAGCTTAACCGGACTAGCTTACGAGCAGTACTTC
- - TRBJ1-2 TRBV6-5 CASSYSMLASNYGYTF TGTGCCAGCAGTTACTCGATGCTGGCCTCTAACTATGGCTACACCTTC
TRBD1 - TRBJ2-5 TRBV19 CASSMRQGARRGGETQYF TGTGCCAGTAGTATGAGGCAGGGGGCGAGGAGGGGCGGGGAGACCCAGTACTTC
- - TRBJ1-1 TRBV3-1/TRBV3-2 CASSQAARGTEAFF TGTGCCAGCAGCCAAGCCGCCCGGGGGACTGAAGCTTTCTTT
- - TRBJ1-2 TRBV12-3/TRBV12-4 CASSSREVGGYTF TGTGCCAGCAGTTCAAGAGAGGTCGGGGGCTACACCTTC
TRBD2 once TRBJ2-5 TRBV7-3 CASSAMGLSGRETQYF TGTGCCAGCAGCGCCATGGGGCTTAGCGGGAGAGAGACCCAGTACTTC
- - TRBJ2-5 TRBV7-2 CASSLMGGLETQYF TGTGCCAGCAGCTTAATGGGGGGACTAGAGACCCAGTACTTC
- - TRBJ2-7 TRBV2 CASSERGRVGEQYF TGTGCCAGCAGTGAAAGGGGCAGGGTGGGAGAGCAGTACTTC
- - TRBJ2-5 TRBV7-9 CASSRFAGPPQETQYF TGTGCCAGCAGCCGTTTCGCGGGACCTCCCCAAGAGACCCAGTACTTC
TRBD1 - TRBJ1-1 TRBV7-9 CASSDRTGAANTEAFF TGTGCCAGCAGCGATAGGACAGGGGCGGCGAACACTGAAGCTTTCTTT
- - TRBJ1-4 TRBV7-4 CASLTQGYQFEKLFF TGTGCCAGCCTTACCCAGGGATACCAGTTCGAAAAACTGTTTTTT
- once TRBJ2-3 TRBV7-2 CASSLGPQASTDTQYF TGTGCCAGCAGCTTAGGCCCACAGGCCTCCACAGATACGCAGTATTTT
- - TRBJ2-1 TRBV7-2 CASSLGTRRSAEQFF TGTGCCAGCAGCTTAGGAACTAGACGGTCCGCCGAGCAGTTCTTC
- - TRBJ2-5 TRBV12-3/TRBV12-4 CASSSLLAATQYF TGTGCCAGCAGTTCGTTACTAGCAGCGACCCAGTACTTC
- - TRBJ1-1 TRBV29-1 CSVAQGGGTEAFF TGCAGCGTTGCCCAAGGAGGAGGTACTGAAGCTTTCTTT
TRBD1 - TRBJ2-3 TRBV5-1 CASSPRQGSTDTQYF TGCGCCAGCAGCCCCAGACAGGGATCAACAGATACGCAGTATTTT
- - TRBJ2-7 TRBV30 CAWEPDSRISYEQYF TGTGCCTGGGAACCAGACAGCCGCATCTCCTACGAGCAGTACTTC
- - TRBJ1-1 TRBV18 CASSPVEGRTEAFF TGTGCCAGCTCACCCGTGGAAGGGAGGACTGAAGCTTTCTTT
TRBD1 few TRBJ1-2 TRBV27 CASSLGTGGASTYGYTF TGTGCCAGCAGTTTAGGGACAGGGGGCGCTTCTACCTATGGCTACACCTTC
TRBD2 few TRBJ2-2 TRBV27 CASSFQEGSGTRLLGELFF TGTGCCAGCAGTTTTCAAGAAGGCTCCGGGACTAGGCTATTAGGGGAGCTGTTTTTT
TRBD2 few TRBJ2-7 TRBV13 CASSLESAGGFEQYF TGTGCCAGCAGCTTAGAATCAGCGGGAGGGTTTGAGCAGTACTTC
- - TRBJ2-1 TRBV5-1 CASSLQPGGYNEQFF TGCGCCAGCAGCTTACAGCCAGGAGGCTACAATGAGCAGTTCTTC
- - TRBJ1-5 TRBV6-5 CASSRTANQPQHF TGTGCCAGCAGCCGGACTGCCAATCAGCCCCAGCATTTT
TRBD1 - TRBJ2-5 TRBV24-1 CATRGTGTETQYF TGTGCCACCCGAGGGACAGGGACGGAGACCCAGTACTTC
- - TRBJ2-7 TRBV30 CAWSAVGGGAGQYF TGTGCCTGGAGTGCCGTAGGGGGCGGGGCGGGGCAGTACTTC
- - TRBJ1-5 TRBV19 CASSISINNQPQHF TGTGCCAGTAGTATTTCCATCAACAATCAGCCCCAGCATTTT
- - TRBJ2-7 TRBV30 CAWTQNSGSYEQYF TGTGCCTGGACCCAGAATAGCGGCTCCTACGAGCAGTACTTC
- medium-sized TRBJ1-5 TRBV2 CASSEVGPDFNQPQHF TGTGCCAGCAGTGAAGTAGGTCCAGACTTCAATCAGCCCCAGCATTTT
TRBD1 - TRBJ1-4 TRBV28 CASSTNRGAARKLFF TGTGCCAGCAGTACGAACAGGGGGGCGGCAAGGAAACTGTTTTTT
- - TRBJ1-2 TRBV30 CAWSSQRGHYGYTF TGTGCCTGGAGTTCACAAAGGGGCCACTATGGCTACACCTTC
- - TRBJ1-5 TRBV10-2 CASSQTDRNQPQHF TGCGCCAGCAGTCAGACAGATCGGAATCAGCCCCAGCATTTT
- - TRBJ2-4 TRBV11-2 CASSLLGGTNIQYF TGTGCCAGCAGCCTCCTGGGCGGGACTAACATTCAGTACTTC
- - TRBJ2-1 TRBV14 CASSQVVGARYNEQFF TGTGCCAGCAGCCAAGTTGTTGGAGCACGATACAATGAGCAGTTCTTC
- - TRBJ2-1 TRBV24-1 CATAISGYNEQFF TGTGCCACCGCTATATCGGGCTACAATGAGCAGTTCTTC
TRBD2 - TRBJ2-2 TRBV6-4 CASSLEGRDTGELFF TGTGCCAGCAGTCTGGAAGGGAGGGACACCGGGGAGCTGTTTTTT
- few TRBJ2-7 TRBV19 CASSIQGKRYEQYF TGTGCCAGTAGTATACAGGGTAAACGCTACGAGCAGTACTTC
- - TRBJ2-5 TRBV7-3 CASSSTAQETQYF TGTGCCAGCAGCTCGACAGCCCAAGAGACCCAGTACTTC
TRBD1 - TRBJ2-1 TRBV7-9 CASSSGTGAYNEQFF TGTGCCAGCAGTTCCGGGACAGGGGCCTACAATGAGCAGTTCTTC
- few TRBJ1-3 TRBV11-3 CASSWTPGNTIYF TGTGCCAGCAGCTGGACTCCCGGAAACACCATATATTTT
- once TRBJ2-1 TRBV11-2 CASSSNRQGSEQFF TGTGCCAGCAGCTCCAACCGCCAGGGGAGTGAGCAGTTCTTC
- - TRBJ1-3 TRBV7-2 CASSLSLLGQDSGNTIYF TGTGCCAGCAGCTTGAGTTTGTTAGGACAAGACTCTGGAAACACCATATATTTT